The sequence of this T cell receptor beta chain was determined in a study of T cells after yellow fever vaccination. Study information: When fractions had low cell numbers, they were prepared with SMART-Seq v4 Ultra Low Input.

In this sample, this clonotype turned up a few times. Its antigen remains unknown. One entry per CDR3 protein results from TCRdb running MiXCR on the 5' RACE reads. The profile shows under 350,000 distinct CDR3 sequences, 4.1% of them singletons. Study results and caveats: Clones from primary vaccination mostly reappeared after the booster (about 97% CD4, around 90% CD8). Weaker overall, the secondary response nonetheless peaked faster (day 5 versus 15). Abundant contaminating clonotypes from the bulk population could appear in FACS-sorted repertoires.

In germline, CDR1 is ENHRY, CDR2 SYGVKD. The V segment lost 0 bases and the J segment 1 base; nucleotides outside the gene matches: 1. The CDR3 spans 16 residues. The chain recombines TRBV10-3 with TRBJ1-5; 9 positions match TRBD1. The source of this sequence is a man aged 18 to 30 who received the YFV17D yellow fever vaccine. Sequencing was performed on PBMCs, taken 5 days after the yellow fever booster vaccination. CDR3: CAISESGTGSNQPQHF. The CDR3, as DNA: TGTGCCATCAGTGAGTCTGGGACAGGGAGCAATCAGCCCCAGCATTTT.